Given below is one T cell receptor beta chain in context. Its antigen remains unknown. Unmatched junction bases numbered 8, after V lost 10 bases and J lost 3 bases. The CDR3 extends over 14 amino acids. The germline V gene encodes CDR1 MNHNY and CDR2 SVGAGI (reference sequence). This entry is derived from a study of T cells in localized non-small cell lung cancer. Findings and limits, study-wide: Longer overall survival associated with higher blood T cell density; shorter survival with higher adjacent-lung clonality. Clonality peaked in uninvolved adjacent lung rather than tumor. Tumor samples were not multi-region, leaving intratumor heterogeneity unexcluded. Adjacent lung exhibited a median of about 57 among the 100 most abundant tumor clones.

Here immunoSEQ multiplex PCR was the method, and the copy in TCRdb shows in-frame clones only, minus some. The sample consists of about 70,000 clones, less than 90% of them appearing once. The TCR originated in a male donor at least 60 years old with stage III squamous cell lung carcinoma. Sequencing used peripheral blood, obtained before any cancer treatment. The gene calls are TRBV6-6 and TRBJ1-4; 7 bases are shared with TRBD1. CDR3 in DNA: TGTGCCACCAAACAGGGGCGGGCTAATGAAAAACTGTTTTTT. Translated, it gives CATKQGRANEKLFF.